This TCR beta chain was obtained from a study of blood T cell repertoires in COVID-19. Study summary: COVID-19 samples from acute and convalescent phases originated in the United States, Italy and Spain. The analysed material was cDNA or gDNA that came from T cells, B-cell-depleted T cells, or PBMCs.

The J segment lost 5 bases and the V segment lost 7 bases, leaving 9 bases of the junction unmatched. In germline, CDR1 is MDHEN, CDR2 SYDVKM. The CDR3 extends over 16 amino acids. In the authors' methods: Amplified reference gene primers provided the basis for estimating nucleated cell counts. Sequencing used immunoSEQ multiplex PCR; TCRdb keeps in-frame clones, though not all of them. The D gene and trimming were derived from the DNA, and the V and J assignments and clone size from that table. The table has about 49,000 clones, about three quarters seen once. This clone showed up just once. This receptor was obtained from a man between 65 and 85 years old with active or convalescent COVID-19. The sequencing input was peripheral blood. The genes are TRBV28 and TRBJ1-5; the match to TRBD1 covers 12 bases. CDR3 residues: CASTRTGTGGDQPQHF. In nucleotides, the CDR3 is TGTGCCAGCACGCGGACCGGGACAGGGGGCGATCAGCCCCAGCATTTT.